The entry below gives a single T cell receptor beta chain sequence along with its context. This entry is derived from a study of blood T cells in healthy people across ages. V shed 7 bases, J shed 4 bases, and the junction held 4 bases outside the gene matches. The CDR3 contains 12 residues. Germline CDR1 and CDR2: ENHRY and SYGVKD. A sample-barcoded 5' primer and a J-beta primer mix were used in a second PCR of roughly 7 to 11 cycles. Each single sample gave us at least 3 million CDR3-containing paired-end reads. TCRdb used MiXCR to reprocess the 5' RACE reads, holding one entry per CDR3 protein. The sample lists around 1,900,000 distinct CDR3 sequences, 35% to 50% seen once, with roughly 23% in the top ten.

This TCR was sampled from a human donor in good health. V is TRBV10-3 and J is TRBJ2-7, with TRBD1 matching over 7 bases. The specimen sequenced was blood. The CDR3 reads CAIKGQHYEQYF. Here the CDR3 DNA reads TGTGCCATCAAGGGACAGCATTACGAGCAGTACTTC.